These 21 T cell receptor beta chains originate from one sample sequenced in a study of blood T cell repertoires in COVID-19. The assay was immunoSEQ multiplex PCR, and TCRdb's table has in-frame clones only and misses some. This repertoire shows 60,000 to 70,000 clones, approximately 88% found once; its top ten account for 1% to 1.5%. The sample comprised peripheral blood. These receptor sequences come from a woman aged 55-69 years with acute or convalescent COVID-19.

V gene TRBV10-1 combines with J gene TRBJ2-6; TRBD1 matches at 8 bases. The V and J ends lost 3 bases and 0 bases, in that order; junction bases with no gene match: 4. The CDR3 covers 17 residues. The germline V gene encodes CDR1 WNHNN and CDR2 SYGVQD (reference sequence). The DNA of the CDR3 is TGCGCCAGCAGTGATGCAGGGGGCCCCTCTGGGGCCAACGTCCTGACTTTC. Translation: CASSDAGGPSGANVLTF.

This chain links TRBV6-1 with TRBJ1-5; D is unresolved. Between the trimmed V and J ends, which lost 2 bases and 1 base, there was a span of 6 bases. The CDR3 loop spans 14 amino acids. CDR1 and CDR2 from the germline V gene are MNHNS and SASEGT. The CDR3, as DNA: TGTGCCAGCAGTGAACTTCTAAGCAATCAGCCCCAGCATTTT. Protein product: CASSELLSNQPQHF.

The J gene is TRBJ2-2, the V gene TRBV7-3; 8 bases fit TRBD2. From germline, CDR1 is SGHTA and CDR2 FQGTGA. V dropped 2 bases and J dropped 1; count of bases not matched to a gene: 0. CDR3 length equals 15 residues. This CDR3 is CASSLAGGNTGELFF. CDR3 nucleotides: TGTGCCAGCAGCTTAGCGGGAGGGAACACCGGGGAGCTGTTTTTT.

This clone was counted once. The chain uses TRBV6-5 and TRBJ2-1, with TRBD2 matching 8 bases. The V gene's germline CDR1 is MNHEY and CDR2 SVGAGI. The CDR3 contains 15 residues. With V trimmed by 7 bases and J by 4 bases, 9 bases remained unmatched. The CDR3 DNA reads TGTGCCAGCATGGTACGGGGGGGGCCATACAATGAGCAGTTCTTC. Amino acids: CASMVRGGPYNEQFF.

A single count supports this clone. The chain combines TRBV5-1 with TRBJ2-3; tentative D call: TRBD2 (6 bases). The CDR3 totals 14 residues. CDR1 is SGHRS and CDR2 is YFSETQ in the germline V gene. Trimming removed 6 bases at V and 2 bases at J, with 13 bases between. CDR3 protein: CASTGDFATDTQYF. In nucleotides, the CDR3 is TGCGCCAGCACGGGGGACTTTGCCACAGATACGCAGTATTTT.

The CDR3 DNA sequence: TGTGCCATCAGTGAGGGGGGACTCAACAATGAGCAGTTCTTC. Amino acids: CAISEGGLNNEQFF. The gene calls are TRBV10-3 and TRBJ2-1; the D gene is possibly TRBD2 (6 bases). Germline V gene sequence: CDR1 ENHRY, CDR2 SYGVKD. Trimming shortened V by 2 bases and J by 5 bases, and 10 bases separated the two germline ends. The CDR3 covers 14 residues.

The CDR3 sequence is CASRRAGETDTQYF. The CDR3 DNA reads as TGCGCCAGCCGTCGAGCGGGGGAGACAGATACGCAGTATTTT. This chain connects TRBV5-1 to TRBJ2-3; 8 bases map to TRBD2. The CDR3 is made up of 14 amino acids. The germline V gene has CDR1 SGHRS and CDR2 YFSETQ. The trim removed 7 bases at V and 3 bases at J, leaving 7 bases unmatched.

This chain uses TRBV9 with TRBJ2-7; 8 nucleotides agree with TRBD2. This CDR3 comprises 18 residues. J gave up 4 bases and V 0 bases, and 15 bases lay outside the gene matches. The germline CDR1 and CDR2 sequences are SGDLS and YYNGEE. The CDR3: CASSVALGAGGPRYEQYV. The CDR3 DNA reads TGTGCCAGCAGCGTAGCTCTTGGGGCGGGGGGACCTCGGTACGAGCAGTACGTC.

V usage is TRBV7-3 and J usage is TRBJ2-3, with 10 bases that match TRBD2. V gave up 5 bases and J gave up 2 bases; unmatched junction bases: 4. Germline values: CDR1 SGHTA, CDR2 FQGTGA. CDR3 length: 15 residues. The CDR3 sequence is CASSRAGGTTDTQYF. In nucleotides, the CDR3 is TGTGCCAGCAGCCGAGCGGGAGGGACCACAGATACGCAGTATTTT.

This clone was seen only a few times. V usage is TRBV19 and J usage is TRBJ2-3, with TRBD1 matching 9 bases. Germline assignment: CDR1 LNHDA and CDR2 SQIVND (reference sequence). The CDR3 length is 15 residues. The V and J ends lost 6 bases and 0 bases, in that order; junction bases with no gene match: 4. The CDR3 DNA follows: TGTGCCAGTAGGCGGACAGGGGTGAGCACAGATACGCAGTATTTT. Its protein is CASRRTGVSTDTQYF.

The sample holds a few counts of this clone. The chain recombines TRBV4-2 with TRBJ1-2; no definite D call. The CDR3 consists of 15 residues. Germline V lookup: CDR1 LGHNA, CDR2 YNFKEQ. Trimming removed 0 bases at V and 0 bases at J, with 8 bases between. The CDR3 is CASSQDGQANYGYTF. The CDR3 DNA follows: TGTGCCAGCAGCCAAGATGGGCAGGCTAACTATGGCTACACCTTC.

The chain links TRBV27 to TRBJ1-3; 8 bases agree with TRBD1. The trim removed 4 bases at V and 0 bases at J, leaving 8 bases unmatched. The germline gives CDR1 MNHEY, CDR2 SMNVEV (reference sequence). CDR3 size: 17 residues. The CDR3 DNA is TGTGCCAGCAGTTCCGCCAGGGGGCCGAGCTCTGGAAACACCATATATTTT. It encodes CASSSARGPSSGNTIYF.

This chain connects TRBV5-1 to TRBJ2-5, with D tentatively TRBD1 (5 bases). The germline gives CDR1 SGHRS, CDR2 YFSETQ. The CDR3 contains 14 residues. Trimming cost V 0 bases and J 3 bases, with 9 bases left between them. The CDR3, as DNA: TGCGCCAGCAGCTTGGGTAGGGGTGAAGAGACCCAGTACTTC. The encoded protein is CASSLGRGEETQYF. Variable domain in full (rest from reference TRBV5-1 and TRBJ2-5): KAGVTQTPRYLIKTRGQQVTLSCSPISGHRSVSWYQQTPGQGLQFLFEYFSETQRNKGNFPGRFSGRQFSNSRSEMNVSTLELGDSALYLCASSLGRGEETQYFGPGTRLLVL.

The V gene is TRBV6-2 or TRBV6-3, the J gene TRBJ1-2; a weak D match, TRBD1 (5 bases). The V gene's germline CDR1 is MNHEY and CDR2 SVGEGT. The CDR3 runs to 15 residues. The germline V and J ends were trimmed by 0 bases and 7 bases, with 15 bases remaining between them. CDR3 coding DNA: TGTGCCAGCAGTTACTCTTCAGGGCCTATCTCTGGCTACACCTTC. Its protein is CASSYSSGPISGYTF.

CDR3 amino acids: CASSPGGHKYEQYV. As DNA, the CDR3 is TGTGCCAGCTCACCAGGGGGACATAAATACGAGCAGTACGTC. This chain connects TRBV18 to TRBJ2-7; perhaps TRBD1 as D (6 bases). The CDR3 loop spans 14 amino acids. Deletions cut 2 bases from V and 4 bases from J, with 12 bases between. Germline-derived CDR1 and CDR2 are KGHSH and LQKENI.

This chain connects TRBV30 to TRBJ1-1; 9 bases align to TRBD1. The CDR3 runs to 15 residues. The germline CDR1 and CDR2 sequences are GTSNPN and SVGIG (reference sequence). CDR3 amino acids: CAATRDRVVNTEAFF. CDR3 in DNA: TGTGCTGCCACCAGGGACAGGGTTGTGAACACTGAAGCTTTCTTT.

In its sample, this clone was seen a few times. This chain connects TRBV3-1 (or the pseudogene TRBV3-2) to TRBJ1-4; D might be TRBD1 (6 bases). The V end lost 3 bases, the J end lost 6 bases, and 17 bases lay between the germline ends. Germline V gene data show CDR1 as LGHDT and CDR2 as YNNKEL (reference sequence). CDR3 length: 16 residues. The CDR3 coding sequence is TGTGCCAGCAGCCAGCGGCGGGAGGGGACATATGAAAAACTGTTTTTT. This codes for CASSQRREGTYEKLFF.

V gene TRBV6-5 combines with J gene TRBJ1-6; TRBD1 might be the D (5 bases). Germline V gives CDR1 MNHEY, CDR2 SVGAGI. The CDR3 sequence is 14 residues long. V lost 4 bases and J 6 bases, leaving 10 bases between the germline ends. The CDR3: CASSSGGGNSPLHF. For the CDR3, the DNA is TGTGCCAGCAGTTCGGGGGGAGGTAATTCACCCCTCCACTTT.

The chain is built from TRBV10-3 and TRBJ1-1; the D gene is possibly TRBD1 (5 bases). The CDR3 extends over 15 amino acids. Germline loops: CDR1 ENHRY, CDR2 SYGVKD. V lost 0 bases and J lost 0, with 8 bases in between. Here the CDR3 reads CAISESQGLNTEAFF. CDR3 coding DNA: TGTGCCATCAGTGAGTCGCAGGGCTTGAACACTGAAGCTTTCTTT.

Only one count was recorded for this clone. This chain joins TRBV5-4 and TRBJ2-1; 8 positions match TRBD1. In germline, CDR1 is SGHNT, CDR2 YYREEE (reference sequence). J gave up 4 bases and V 3 bases, and 3 bases lay outside the gene matches. This CDR3 has 14 residues. DNA for the CDR3: TGTGCCAGCAGCTCGCAGGGGGCATACAATGAGCAGTTCTTC. Translating it yields CASSSQGAYNEQFF.

This clone appeared once. The genes are TRBV6-5 and TRBJ1-4; D might be TRBD1 (6 bases). V lost 10 bases and J 5 bases, leaving 14 bases between the germline ends. The length of the CDR3 is 13 residues. Germline V gene lookup returns CDR1 MNHEY and CDR2 SVGAGI. CDR3 coding DNA: TGTGCCACCGCCACTCAGGGGAATGAAAAACTGTTTTTT. This sequence encodes CATATQGNEKLFF.